What follows is one TCR beta chain and its context. Sequenced by immunoSEQ multiplex PCR; TCRdb stores in-frame clones only, minus some. The sample includes around 350,000 clones, about nine tenths of them seen just once. The CDR3 consists of 16 residues. Trimming removed 6 bases from V and 8 bases from J; junction bases left unmatched: 13. CDR1 and CDR2 (germline): MNHEY, SMNVEV (reference sequence). The sample is drawn from a study of cytomegalovirus exposure and HLA in healthy donors. The TCR comes from a woman aged 18 to 35 in good health and CMV-seronegative. This chain connects TRBV27 to TRBJ2-1, with 10 bases matching TRBD2. Sequenced material: PBMCs. The CDR3 protein is CASSLASGGAVYEQFF. The CDR3 DNA is TGTGCCAGCAGCTTAGCCAGCGGGGGGGCCGTGTATGAGCAGTTCTTC.